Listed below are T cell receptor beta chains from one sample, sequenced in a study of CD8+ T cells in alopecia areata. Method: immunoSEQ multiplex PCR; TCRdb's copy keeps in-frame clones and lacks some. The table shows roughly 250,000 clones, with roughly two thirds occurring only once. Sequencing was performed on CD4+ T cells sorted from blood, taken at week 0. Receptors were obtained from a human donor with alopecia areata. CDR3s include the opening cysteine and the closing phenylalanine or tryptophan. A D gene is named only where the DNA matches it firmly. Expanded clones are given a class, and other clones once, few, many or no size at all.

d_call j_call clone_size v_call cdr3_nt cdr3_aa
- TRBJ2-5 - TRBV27 TGTGCCAGCAGCCCCAGGGGGGGTTGGGGAGAGACCCAGTACTTC CASSPRGGWGETQYF
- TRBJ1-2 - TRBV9 TGTGCCAGCAGCGACCTTACTGGGGGGGCTAACTATGGCTACACCTTC CASSDLTGGANYGYTF
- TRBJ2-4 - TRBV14 TGTGCCAGCAGCCAAGTACGAAACATTCAGTACTTC CASSQVRNIQYF
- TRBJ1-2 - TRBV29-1 TGCAGCCGACACAGTGGCTACACCTTC CSRHSGYTF
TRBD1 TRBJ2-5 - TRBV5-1 TGCGCCAGCAGCTCAGGGGACAGCAGGGGAGAGACCCAGTACTTC CASSSGDSRGETQYF
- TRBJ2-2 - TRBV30 TGTGCCTGGAGTAACTCGAACACCGGGGAGCTGTTTTTT CAWSNSNTGELFF
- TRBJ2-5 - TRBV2 TGTGCCAGCAGTGGACTAGGGCAAGAGACCCAGTACTTC CASSGLGQETQYF
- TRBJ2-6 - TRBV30 TGTGCCCTAGGCTACCCTGGGGCCAACGTCCTGACTTTC CALGYPGANVLTF
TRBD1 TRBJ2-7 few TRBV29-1 TGCAGCGGGTGGGACAGCTCCTACGAGCAGTACTTC CSGWDSSYEQYF
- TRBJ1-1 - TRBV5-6 TGTGCCAGCAGCTTGGATAGTAACACTGAAGCTTTCTTT CASSLDSNTEAFF
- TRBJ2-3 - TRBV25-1 TGTGCCAGCAGTGAGGTGGGGGCAGGGGATACGCAGTATTTT CASSEVGAGDTQYF
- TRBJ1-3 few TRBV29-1 TGCAGCGTTGTTCGGCCAGCAAAGAACTCTGGAAACACCATATATTTT CSVVRPAKNSGNTIYF
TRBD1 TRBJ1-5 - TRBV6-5 TGTGCCAGCAGGGCGACAGGGGGAATTCAGCCCCAGCATTTT CASRATGGIQPQHF
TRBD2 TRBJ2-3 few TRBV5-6 TGTGCCAGCACCCCTAGCGGGGGGAAGGCAGATACGCAGTATTTT CASTPSGGKADTQYF
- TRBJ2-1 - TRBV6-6 TGTGCCAGCAGTTACCCGACTCCCCGGGAGCAGTTCTTC CASSYPTPREQFF
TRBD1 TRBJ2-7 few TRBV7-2 TGTGCCAGCAGCTTAGCGGGACAGGGGTACGAGCAGTACTTC CASSLAGQGYEQYF
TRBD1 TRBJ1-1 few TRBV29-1 TGCAGCGCCCCGGGACAGCCAAACACTGAAGCTTTCTTT CSAPGQPNTEAFF
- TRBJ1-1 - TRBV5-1 TGCGCCAGCAGCCTGAGGCCCGAGGGGATGAACACTGAAGCTTTCTTT CASSLRPEGMNTEAFF
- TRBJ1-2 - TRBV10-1 TGCGCCAGCATGGACAAATTTGAACAGAACTATGGCTACACCTTC CASMDKFEQNYGYTF
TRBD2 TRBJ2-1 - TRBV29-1 TGCAGCGTCGGACTAGCGGGGGAGAGCTCCTACAATGAGCAGTTCTTC CSVGLAGESSYNEQFF
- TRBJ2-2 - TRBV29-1 TGCAGCGTCGGGGTCACCGGGGAGCTGTTTTTT CSVGVTGELFF
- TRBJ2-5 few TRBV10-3 TGTGCCATCAGTGAGTTTGCAGAGACCCAGTACTTC CAISEFAETQYF
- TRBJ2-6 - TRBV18 TGTGCCAGCTCACGGGACCAAACCCTCCCTGGGGCCAACGTCCTGACTTTC CASSRDQTLPGANVLTF
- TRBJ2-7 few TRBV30 TGTGCCTGGAGCATCGCGTCAGGGGTTGCCGAGCAGTACTTC CAWSIASGVAEQYF
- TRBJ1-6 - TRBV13 TGTGCCAGCAGCAACCGAGGTCAATCACCCCTCCACTTT CASSNRGQSPLHF
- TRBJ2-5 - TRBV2 TGTGCCAGCAGTTCAACAGAGACCCAGTACTTC CASSSTETQYF
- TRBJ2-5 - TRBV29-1 TGCAGCGTTGTGGGGGCACAGGAGACCCAGTACTTC CSVVGAQETQYF
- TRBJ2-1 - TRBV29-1 TGCAGCGTTGGCCAGGGGCCATACAATGAGCAGTTCTTC CSVGQGPYNEQFF